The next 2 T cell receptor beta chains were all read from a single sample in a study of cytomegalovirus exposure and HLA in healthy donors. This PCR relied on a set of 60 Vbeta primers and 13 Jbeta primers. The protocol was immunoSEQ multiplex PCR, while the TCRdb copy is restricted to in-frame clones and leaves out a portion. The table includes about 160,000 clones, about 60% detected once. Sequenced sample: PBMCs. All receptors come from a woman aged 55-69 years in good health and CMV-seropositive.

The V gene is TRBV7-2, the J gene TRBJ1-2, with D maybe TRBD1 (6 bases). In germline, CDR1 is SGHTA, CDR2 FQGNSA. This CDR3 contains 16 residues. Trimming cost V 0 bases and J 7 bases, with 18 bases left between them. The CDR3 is CASSLANYQGSGGYTF. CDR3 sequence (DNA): TGTGCCAGCAGCTTAGCGAATTATCAGGGGTCGGGTGGCTACACCTTC. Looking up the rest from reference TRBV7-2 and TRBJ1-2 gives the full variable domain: GAGVSQSPSNKVTEKGKDVELRCDPISGHTALYWYRQSLGQGLEFLIYFQGNSAPDKSGLPSDRFSAERTGGSVSTLTIQRTQQEDSAVYLCASSLANYQGSGGYTFGSGTRLTVV.

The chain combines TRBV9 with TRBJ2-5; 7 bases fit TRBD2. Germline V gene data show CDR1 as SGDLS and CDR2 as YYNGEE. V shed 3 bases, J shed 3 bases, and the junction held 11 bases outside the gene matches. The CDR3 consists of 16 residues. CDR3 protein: CASSGFTTSLKETQYF. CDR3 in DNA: TGTGCCAGCAGCGGCTTCACGACTAGCCTAAAAGAGACCCAGTACTTC.